These 25 T cell receptor beta chains originate from one sample sequenced in a study of shared clonotypes between healthy human individuals. Sequencing was performed with immunoSEQ multiplex PCR; in TCRdb, only in-frame clones are kept and a portion is missing. This sample carries approximately 2.4 million clones, about 94% of them seen once, and the ten largest clones take 0.1% to 0.15%. Sequencing input: naive CD4+ T cells sorted from blood. Subset described: CD45RA+ positively selected. All receptors come from a man aged 18 to 30 in good health.

The genes are TRBV6-5 and TRBJ2-7; 9 positions match TRBD1. Losses at the gene ends were 6 bases for V and 2 bases for J; bases not matched to a gene: 5. The CDR3 has 14 residues. Germline V gene sequence: CDR1 MNHEY, CDR2 SVGAGI. CDR3 residues: CASSQDRGAYEQYF. CDR3 sequence (DNA): TGTGCCAGCAGCCAGGACAGGGGAGCCTACGAGCAGTACTTC.

The chain couples TRBV7-9 to TRBJ1-3, with D possibly matching TRBD1 (5 bases). The V gene lost 0 bases and the J gene lost 4 bases, with 13 bases spanning the gap. This CDR3 is 16 amino acids long. Germline CDR1 and CDR2: SEHNR and FQNEAQ (reference sequence). The CDR3 DNA follows: TGTGCCAGCAGCTTAGCGGGGGTCCCAAGAGGAAACACCATATATTTT. Encoded protein: CASSLAGVPRGNTIYF.

The chain couples TRBV20-1 to TRBJ1-1, with D possibly TRBD1 on 5 matching bases. V shed 5 bases and J shed 3 bases, with 7 bases lying between them. CDR1 DFQATT and CDR2 SNEGSKA come from the germline V gene (reference sequence). The CDR3 is 11 residues long. This chain's CDR3 is CSAVGDTEAFF. As DNA, the CDR3 is TGCAGTGCTGTGGGGGACACTGAAGCTTTCTTT.

The rearrangement joins TRBV7-3 to TRBJ2-3; D perhaps matches TRBD2 (6 bases). The CDR3 covers 15 residues. V was clipped by 2 bases and J by 1 base, with 10 bases between them. Germline CDR1 is SGHTA and CDR2 is FQGTGA. The CDR3 nucleotides read TGTGCCAGCAGCTTAGGGGGGTTAGGCACAGATACGCAGTATTTT. It codes for CASSLGGLGTDTQYF.

CDR3 in DNA: TGCAGCGTTGAACAGAGGTTGAACACTGAAGCTTTCTTT. It is translated as CSVEQRLNTEAFF. This chain connects TRBV29-1 to TRBJ1-1; no clear D. This CDR3 has 13 amino acids. Between the trimmed V and J ends, which lost 2 bases and 0 bases, there was a span of 7 bases. Germline lookup yields CDR1 SQVTM and CDR2 ANQGSEA.

CDR3 sequence: CASSEFRGAGVYGYTF. CDR3 nucleotide sequence: TGTGCCAGCAGTGAATTTAGGGGGGCAGGCGTTTATGGCTACACCTTC. The rearrangement uses TRBV25-1 and TRBJ1-2, with D tentatively TRBD1 (6 bases). V lost 1 base and J 5 bases, leaving 17 bases between the germline ends. There are 16 residues in the CDR3. The germline gives CDR1 MGHDK, CDR2 SYGVNS.

The chain employs TRBV11-2 and TRBJ1-6, with D perhaps TRBD1 (6 bases). Looked up from germline, CDR1 is SGHAT and CDR2 is FQNNGV. This CDR3 comprises 15 residues. Trimming took off 2 bases at V and 9 bases at J, with 14 bases between the two ends. The CDR3 DNA sequence: TGTGCCAGCAGCTTAACAGGGAAGGGGATTTCACCCCTCCACTTT. Encoded protein: CASSLTGKGISPLHF.

V gene TRBV5-1 combines with J gene TRBJ2-5, with D perhaps given as TRBD1 or TRBD2 (5 bases each). Germline values: CDR1 SGHRS, CDR2 YFSETQ. V lost 2 bases and J lost 3, with 14 bases in between. CDR3 size: 15 residues. The CDR3 protein is CASSFTGLPEETQYF. The CDR3 DNA reads as TGCGCCAGCAGCTTCACGGGGCTACCTGAAGAGACCCAGTACTTC.

The rearrangement joins TRBV6-5 to TRBJ1-5; D possibly corresponds to TRBD1 (5 bases). The V gene's germline CDR1 is MNHEY and CDR2 SVGAGI. This CDR3 contains 15 residues. The V end lost 2 bases, the J end lost 0 bases, and 8 bases lay between the germline ends. The CDR3 DNA sequence: TGTGCCAGCAGTTACGGGGGATCTAGCAATCAGCCCCAGCATTTT. This gives the protein CASSYGGSSNQPQHF.

V is TRBV7-8 and J is TRBJ1-2, with no clear D. The CDR3 runs 13 residues. CDR1 and CDR2 from the germline V gene are SGHVS and FQNEAQ. Trimming shortened V by 7 bases and J by 3 bases, and 12 bases separated the two germline ends. CDR3 loop: CASTITPDYGYTF. The CDR3 nucleotides are TGTGCCAGCACCATTACCCCAGACTATGGCTACACCTTC.

The chain recombines TRBV5-4 with TRBJ2-1; maybe TRBD2 (6 bases). Trimming left V 2 bases short and J 6 bases short, with 15 bases between. This CDR3 contains 15 residues. Germline V gene data show CDR1 as SGHNT and CDR2 as YYREEE (reference sequence). The DNA for the CDR3 is TGTGCCAGCAGCTTTGCGGGATCACCCAGCAATGAGCAGTTCTTC. This translates into CASSFAGSPSNEQFF.

The V call is TRBV18, the J call TRBJ1-1, with D unresolved. Germline assignment: CDR1 KGHSH and CDR2 LQKENI. The V end was cut by 1 base, the J end by 7 bases, with 7 bases between. This CDR3 contains 12 residues. The CDR3 nucleotides are TGTGCCAGCTCACCACAAGCGAATGAAGCTTTCTTT. As protein: CASSPQANEAFF.

The V and J genes are TRBV6-6 and TRBJ1-3; the D is unclear. The V end lost 7 bases, the J end lost 4 bases, and 8 bases lay between the germline ends. Per the germline V gene, CDR1 is MNHNY and CDR2 is SVGAGI (reference sequence). The CDR3 extends over 12 amino acids. The CDR3 DNA follows: TGTGCCAGCACCTCGGCAGGAAACACCATATATTTT. Amino acid sequence: CASTSAGNTIYF.

CDR3 sequence reads: CASSYGLAEQETQYF. For the CDR3, the DNA is TGTGCCAGCAGTTACGGACTAGCGGAGCAAGAGACCCAGTACTTC. The rearrangement links TRBV6-5 to TRBJ2-5; 10 nucleotides agree with TRBD2. Germline CDR1 reads MNHEY; CDR2 reads SVGAGI. The CDR3 sequence is 15 residues long. With 2 bases clipped from V and 2 bases from J, the junction kept 2 bases outside the gene matches.

J is TRBJ1-3 and V is TRBV7-9; D is undetermined. Trimming took 1 base from V and 0 from J, leaving 4 bases between them. The germline gives CDR1 SEHNR, CDR2 FQNEAQ (reference sequence). This CDR3 spans 14 amino acids. CDR3 in DNA: TGTGCCAGCAGCTTAGAGCCCTCTGGAAACACCATATATTTT. Translated: CASSLEPSGNTIYF.

This rearrangement joins TRBV7-9 to TRBJ1-1; possible D gene TRBD1, 6 bases. Germline CDR1 reads SEHNR; CDR2 reads FQNEAQ (reference sequence). The CDR3 is 17 residues long. V was pared by 0 bases and J by 5 bases, with 19 bases between. This chain's CDR3 is CASSLADKQGVGTEAFF. CDR3 DNA sequence: TGTGCCAGCAGCTTAGCGGATAAACAGGGTGTTGGTACTGAAGCTTTCTTT.

The chain joins TRBV6-5 to TRBJ1-6; no definite D call. Looked up from germline, CDR1 is MNHEY and CDR2 is SVGAGI. The CDR3 is 14 amino acids. V gave up 2 bases and J gave up 6 bases, with 8 bases separating them. Here the CDR3 reads CASSYTGVNSPLHF. CDR3 sequence (DNA): TGTGCCAGCAGTTACACGGGCGTTAATTCACCCCTCCACTTT.

The chain combines TRBV5-1 with TRBJ2-7; tentatively, D is TRBD1 (6 bases). In germline, CDR1 is SGHRS, CDR2 YFSETQ. The CDR3 covers 13 residues. V lost 6 bases and J 3 bases, leaving 13 bases between the germline ends. CDR3 region: CASNRDNDYEQYF. The CDR3 DNA sequence: TGCGCCAGCAACCGGGACAATGACTACGAGCAGTACTTC. The complete variable domain, with remaining parts taken from reference TRBV5-1 and TRBJ2-7, reads KAGVTQTPRYLIKTRGQQVTLSCSPISGHRSVSWYQQTPGQGLQFLFEYFSETQRNKGNFPGRFSGRQFSNSRSEMNVSTLELGDSALYLCASNRDNDYEQYFGPGTRLTVT.

The gene calls are TRBV4-1 and TRBJ2-7, with 14 bases lining up with TRBD2. Germline V gene sequence: CDR1 MGHRA, CDR2 YSYEKL. V lost 4 bases and J lost 0; bases outside the gene matches: 8. The CDR3 loop spans 18 amino acids. As DNA, the CDR3 is TGCGCCAGCAGCCTGGGGACTAGCGGGGGTGCCGACTCCTACGAGCAGTACTTC. Translation: CASSLGTSGGADSYEQYF.

The chain uses TRBV5-6 and TRBJ1-5; 7 bases agree with TRBD1. Germline values: CDR1 SGHDT, CDR2 YYEEEE. The CDR3 contains 14 residues. J gave up 7 bases and V 3 bases, and 7 bases lay outside the gene matches. This chain's CDR3 is CASSSRDSIQPQHF. In nucleotides, the CDR3 is TGTGCCAGCAGCTCGCGGGACAGCATACAGCCCCAGCATTTT.

This chain uses TRBV6-5 with TRBJ1-1, with TRBD1 matching over 9 bases. Germline CDR1 is MNHEY and CDR2 is SVGAGI. The CDR3 has 14 amino acids. V lost 6 bases to trimming and J lost 4 bases; unmatched junction nucleotides: 6. This CDR3 reads CASRGTGIVTEAFF. The CDR3 DNA follows: TGTGCCAGCAGAGGGACAGGGATCGTCACTGAAGCTTTCTTT.

V usage is TRBV2 and J usage is TRBJ2-7; 8 bases agree with TRBD2. Germline V gives CDR1 SNHLY, CDR2 FYNNEI. The V and J ends lost 1 base and 4 bases, in that order; junction bases with no gene match: 3. The CDR3 consists of 14 residues. CDR3 nucleotides: TGTGCCAGCAGTGAAGGGGGACTAGAGTACGAGCAGTACTTC. It specifies CASSEGGLEYEQYF.

Details on this clone: This sample includes further DNA sequences coding for the same CDR3. This rearrangement joins TRBV5-1 to TRBJ1-1; 7 positions agree with TRBD1. The V and J ends lost 3 bases and 4 bases, in that order; junction bases with no gene match: 3. Germline V CDR1 and CDR2: SGHRS, YFSETQ. The CDR3 covers 13 residues. CDR3 DNA: TGCGCCAGCAGCTCGACAGGGACCACTGAAGCTTTCTTT. Amino acids: CASSSTGTTEAFF.

This clone was counted a single time. The chain links TRBV4-1 to TRBJ1-1; 7 bases line up with TRBD1. The CDR3 spans 15 residues. Losses at the gene ends were 1 base for V and 5 bases for J; bases not matched to a gene: 7. Germline V lookup: CDR1 MGHRA, CDR2 YSYEKL. The CDR3 sequence is CASSQADRDGTEAFF. The DNA of the CDR3 is TGCGCCAGCAGCCAAGCCGACAGGGATGGGACTGAAGCTTTCTTT.

J is TRBJ2-1 and V is TRBV5-1, with 11 bases identical to TRBD2. Germline CDR1 and CDR2: SGHRS and YFSETQ. With V trimmed by 3 bases and J by 3 bases, 2 bases remained unmatched. The CDR3 runs 15 residues. The CDR3 loop reads CASSSLAGVYNEQFF. In DNA form, the CDR3 reads TGCGCCAGCAGCTCACTAGCGGGGGTCTACAATGAGCAGTTCTTC.